The rows below give T cell receptor beta chains drawn from one sample of a study of cytomegalovirus exposure and HLA in healthy donors. The repertoire was sequenced with immunoSEQ multiplex PCR; TCRdb's copy has only in-frame clones and lacks some. The table has fewer than 150,000 clones, about 78% seen once. Material: PBMCs. The receptors shown here come from a middle-aged man in good health and CMV-seropositive. CDR3s include the opening cysteine and the closing phenylalanine or tryptophan. A D gene is named only where the DNA matches it firmly. The listing skips clone size in some rows; elsewhere it reads once, few, many or a size class.

J,D,size,V,DNA,CDR3
TRBJ1-2,TRBD1,-,TRBV4-1,TGCGCCAGCAGCCAAGAGGGACAGGGAAACTATGGCTACACCTTC,CASSQEGQGNYGYTF
TRBJ2-5,-,-,TRBV28,TGTGCCAGCAGAGCTGGGGGGGCAAGGAAAGAGACCCAGTACTTC,CASRAGGARKETQYF
TRBJ2-3,-,-,TRBV15,TGTGCCACCAGCCGCCGACGGACTACCGTGGATACGCAGTATTTT,CATSRRRTTVDTQYF
TRBJ2-2,TRBD2,-,TRBV30,TGTGCCTGGACTAGCGGGTCAACCGGGGAGCTGTTTTTT,CAWTSGSTGELFF
TRBJ2-7,-,-,TRBV6-1,TGTGCCAGCATCTCCCCGGACGGGGGTTCCTACGAGCAGTACTTC,CASISPDGGSYEQYF
TRBJ2-3,-,-,TRBV9,TGTGCCAGCAGCGTAGCCCAGAGCACAGATACGCAGTATTTT,CASSVAQSTDTQYF
TRBJ1-3,-,-,TRBV6-6,TGTGCCAGCAGTTTTGGGACATCCCGTTCTGGAAACACCATATATTTT,CASSFGTSRSGNTIYF
TRBJ2-7,TRBD2,-,TRBV2,TGTGCCAGCACGCCGGGAGGCTCCTACGAGCAGTACTTC,CASTPGGSYEQYF
TRBJ1-1,-,-,TRBV6-1,TGTGCCAGCATGACAGTTACTGAAGCTTTCTTT,CASMTVTEAFF
TRBJ1-1,-,few,TRBV5-1,TGCGCCAGCAGCCCATGGCAGGTGAACACTGAAGCTTTCTTT,CASSPWQVNTEAFF
TRBJ1-3,TRBD1,-,TRBV14,TGTGCCAGCAGCCTGGGACAGGGGTCTGGAAACACCATATATTTT,CASSLGQGSGNTIYF
TRBJ2-1,TRBD2,-,TRBV11-2,TGTGCCAGCAGCCTCGCTAGCGGGAGAGCGAATGAGCAGTTCTTC,CASSLASGRANEQFF
TRBJ2-5,-,-,TRBV5-1,TGCGCCAGCAGCTTGGGGGCCGCTGAGACCCAGTACTTC,CASSLGAAETQYF
TRBJ2-1,-,-,TRBV19,TGTGCCAGTAGTATCCCAGGGGAGAGTGGAAATGAGCAGTTCTTC,CASSIPGESGNEQFF
TRBJ1-2,-,-,TRBV29-1,TGCAGCGCCGCTGGGACACGGACTAACTATGGCTACACCTTC,CSAAGTRTNYGYTF
TRBJ2-1,-,-,TRBV4-3,TGCGCCAGCAGCCCGGACAGACATGACAATGAGCAGTTCTTC,CASSPDRHDNEQFF
TRBJ2-7,TRBD2,-,TRBV14,TGTGCCAGCAGCCAAGAAGCGCTAGCGGGGGCCTACGAGCAGTACTTC,CASSQEALAGAYEQYF
TRBJ1-3,-,-,TRBV6-5,TGTGCCTCTGGGGGAGGGTTTAGTGGAAACACCATATATTTT,CASGGGFSGNTIYF
TRBJ2-7,TRBD2,-,TRBV4-3,TGCGCCAGCAGCCAAGAGGAGGTAGCGGGAGGGCCAGGGGGCTACGAGCAGTACTTC,CASSQEEVAGGPGGYEQYF
TRBJ1-1,TRBD1,-,TRBV5-6,TGTGCCAGCAGCTCCGACAGGGGGGAGAACACTGAAGCTTTCTTT,CASSSDRGENTEAFF
TRBJ2-7,TRBD1,-,TRBV29-1,TGCAGCGTACGGGACAGGGGTCTATACGAGCAGTACTTC,CSVRDRGLYEQYF
TRBJ2-7,TRBD2,-,TRBV5-1,TGCGCCAGCAGCAAGAGCGGGGGCGCCGTAGATCTCTACGAGCAGTACTTC,CASSKSGGAVDLYEQYF